Below are 8 T cell receptor beta chains sequenced from a single sample in a study of glioma-infiltrating T cells (dated by TCRdb to about 2016). The instrument was an Illumina MiSeq. TCR alpha and beta CDR3 regions were amplified with the iRepertoire nested amplicon-rescue multiplex PCR (arm-PCR) platform from RNA. TCRdb reprocessed the public reads (quality trimming at Q25 with fastp, clone calling with MiXCR) and kept in-frame beta chains. Rows are combined by CDR3 protein, so each entry shows the most common genes and DNA. Counted in this sample were 100,000 to 150,000 distinct CDR3 sequences; around 23% of them appeared once. Roughly 15% of the sample is taken by the ten largest. Input material: glioma tissue, nonneoplastic brain tissue, or PBMCs (not recorded which). These receptors all stem from a human donor with low-grade glioma or glioblastoma, undergoing nonglioma brain surgery, or in good health (not recorded which).

This clonotype was recorded at least ten times. The chain combines TRBV6-1 with TRBJ2-2; TRBD1 agrees at 8 bases. This CDR3 has 14 residues. The ends lost 5 bases at V and 6 bases at J; junction bases unmatched: 5. Germline V gene lookup returns CDR1 MNHNS and CDR2 SASEGT. In DNA form, the CDR3 reads TGTGCCAGCAGTCAGACAGGGGTCCCCGGGGAGCTGTTTTTT. Encoded protein: CASSQTGVPGELFF.

V gene TRBV4-1 combines with J gene TRBJ2-4; D is undetermined. Trimming shortened V by 6 bases and J by 3 bases, and 12 bases separated the two germline ends. The CDR3 covers 14 residues. Germline assignment: CDR1 MGHRA and CDR2 YSYEKL. DNA of the CDR3: TGCGCCAGCAGGGGCGGAGAGTTCAAAAACATTCAGTACTTC. This gives the protein CASRGGEFKNIQYF.

Comments on this clonotype: A read error is possible here, since a much larger clone lies one base away. J is TRBJ2-5 and V is TRBV19; D is perhaps TRBD2 (6 bases). CDR1 LNHDA and CDR2 SQIVND come from the germline V gene (reference sequence). Trimming removed 4 bases at V and 3 bases at J, with 15 bases between. The CDR3 loop spans 15 amino acids. The CDR3 DNA sequence: TGTGCCAGTAGTAGGGGGGTAACCCCTAAAGAGACCCAGTACTTC. It specifies CASSRGVTPKETQYF.

This clonotype appeared many times. The chain is built from TRBV11-2 and TRBJ2-3, with D unresolved. The CDR3 length is 14 residues. Germline CDR1 SGHAT, CDR2 FQNNGV. The ends were cut back, 0 bases at V and 7 bases at J, with 11 bases in the middle. CDR3 sequence: CASSLDRSMNTQYF. In nucleotides, the CDR3 is TGTGCCAGCAGCTTAGATCGGTCCATGAATACGCAGTATTTT.

Turning to this clonotype: At one end the junction does not follow the germline gene, possibly because of a read error. This chain connects TRBV18 to TRBJ2-5; TRBD1 might be the D (6 bases). The CDR3 totals 13 residues. The germline gives CDR1 KGHSH, CDR2 LQKENI. CDR3 in DNA: TGTGCCAGATCACCTGGGACACAAGAGACCCAGTACTTC. This translates into CARSPGTQETQYF.

The V and J genes are TRBV7-9 and TRBJ1-2; 7 bases agree with TRBD1. Looked up from germline, CDR1 is SEHNR and CDR2 is FQNEAQ (reference sequence). The V gene end was trimmed by 11 bases and the J gene end by 0 bases; junction bases not matched to a gene: 9. CDR3 length: 14 amino acids. The CDR3 DNA is TGTGCCCGCCGCCTAGGACAGGCTAACTATGGCTACACCTTC. As protein: CARRLGQANYGYTF. The full variable domain, rest sourced from reference TRBV7-9 and TRBJ1-2, is DTGVSQNPRHKITKRGQNVTFRCDPISEHNRLYWYRQTLGQGPEFLTYFQNEAQLEKSRLLSDRFSAERPKGSFSTLEIQRTEQGDSAMYLCARRLGQANYGYTFGSGTRLTVV.

This clonotype was seen many times. The genes are TRBV7-8 and TRBJ2-3, with 9 nucleotides matching TRBD1. Trimming removed 1 base from V and 3 bases from J; junction bases left unmatched: 17. CDR1 and CDR2 (germline): SGHVS, FQNEAQ. The CDR3 sequence is 20 residues long. CDR3 sequence (DNA): TGTGCCAGCAGCTTAGGTTTATGGACAGGGGCAATAATGGGGACAGATACGCAGTATTTT. Its translation: CASSLGLWTGAIMGTDTQYF. Full variable domain (missing parts from reference TRBV7-8 and TRBJ2-3): GAGVSQSPRYKVAKRGQDVALRCDPISGHVSLFWYQQALGQGPEFLTYFQNEAQLDKSGLPSDRFFAERPEGSVSTLKIQRTQQEDSAVYLCASSLGLWTGAIMGTDTQYFGPGTRLTVL.

This clonotype came up many times. The CDR3 is CATSDRDRGRSTDTQYF. In nucleotides, the CDR3 is TGTGCCACCAGTGACCGAGACAGGGGGCGAAGCACAGATACGCAGTATTTT. This chain connects TRBV24-1 to TRBJ2-3, with 10 bases aligning to TRBD1. The V gene's germline CDR1 is KGHDR and CDR2 SFDVKD. Trimming removed 4 bases from V and 0 bases from J; junction bases left unmatched: 6. The CDR3 runs 17 residues.